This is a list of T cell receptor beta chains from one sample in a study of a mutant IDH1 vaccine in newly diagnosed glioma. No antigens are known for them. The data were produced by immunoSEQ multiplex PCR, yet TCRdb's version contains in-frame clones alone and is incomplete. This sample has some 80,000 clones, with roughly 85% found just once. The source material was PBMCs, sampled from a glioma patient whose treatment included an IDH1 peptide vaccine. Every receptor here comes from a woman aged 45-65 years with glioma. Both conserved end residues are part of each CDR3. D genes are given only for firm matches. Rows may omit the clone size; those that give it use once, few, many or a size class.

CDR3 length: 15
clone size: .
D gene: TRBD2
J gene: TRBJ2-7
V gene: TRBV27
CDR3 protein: CASSLSSGRNHEQYF
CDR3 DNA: TGTGCCAGCAGTTTATCTAGCGGGAGGAATCACGAGCAGTACTTC

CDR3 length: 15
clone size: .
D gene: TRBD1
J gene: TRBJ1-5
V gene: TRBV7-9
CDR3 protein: CASSDTDRENQPQHF
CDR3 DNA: TGTGCCAGCAGCGACACGGACAGGGAGAATCAGCCCCAGCATTTT

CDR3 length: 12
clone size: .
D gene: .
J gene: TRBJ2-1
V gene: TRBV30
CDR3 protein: CAWSITNHEQFF
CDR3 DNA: TGTGCCTGGAGTATAACTAACCATGAGCAGTTCTTC

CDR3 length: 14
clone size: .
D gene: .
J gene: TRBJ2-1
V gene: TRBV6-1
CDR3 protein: CASNLEAPWGEQFF
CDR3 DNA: TGTGCCAGCAATTTGGAGGCGCCCTGGGGTGAGCAGTTCTTC

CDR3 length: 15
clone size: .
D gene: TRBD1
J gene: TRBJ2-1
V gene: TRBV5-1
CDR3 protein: CASWARGSSYNEQFF
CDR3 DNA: TGCGCCAGCTGGGCCAGGGGGAGCTCCTACAATGAGCAGTTCTTC

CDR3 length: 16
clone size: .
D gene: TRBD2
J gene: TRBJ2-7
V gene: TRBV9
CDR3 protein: CASSPTGTSGDYEQYF
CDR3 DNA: TGTGCCAGCAGCCCCACCGGGACTAGCGGGGACTACGAGCAGTACTTC

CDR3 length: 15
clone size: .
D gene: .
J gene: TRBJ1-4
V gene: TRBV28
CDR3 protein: CASSFVGRANEKLFF
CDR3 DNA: TGTGCCAGCAGTTTTGTGGGTCGGGCTAATGAAAAACTGTTTTTT

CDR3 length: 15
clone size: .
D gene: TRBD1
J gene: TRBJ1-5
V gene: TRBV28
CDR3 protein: CASSLYRGSNQPQHF
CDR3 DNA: TGTGCCAGCAGTTTATACAGGGGCAGCAATCAGCCCCAGCATTTT

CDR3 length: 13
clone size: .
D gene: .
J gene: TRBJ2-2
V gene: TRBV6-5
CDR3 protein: CASSYRPTGELFF
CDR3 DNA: TGTGCCAGCAGTTATCGACCGACCGGGGAGCTGTTTTTT

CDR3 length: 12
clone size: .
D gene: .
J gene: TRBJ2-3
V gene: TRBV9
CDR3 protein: CASSVTEDTQYF
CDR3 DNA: TGTGCCAGCAGCGTAACTGAGGATACGCAGTATTTT

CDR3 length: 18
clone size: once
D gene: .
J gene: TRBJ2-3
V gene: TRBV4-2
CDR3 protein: CASSQDKIEDRPTDTQYF
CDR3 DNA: TGTGCCAGCAGCCAAGATAAGATTGAGGACAGACCCACAGATACGCAGTATTTT

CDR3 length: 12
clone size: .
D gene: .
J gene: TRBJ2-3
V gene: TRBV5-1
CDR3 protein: CASRNSTDTQYF
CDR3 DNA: TGCGCCAGCCGAAATTCCACAGATACGCAGTATTTT

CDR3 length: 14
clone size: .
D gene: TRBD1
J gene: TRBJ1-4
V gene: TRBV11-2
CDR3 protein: CASSSQGASEKLFF
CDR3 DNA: TGTGCCAGCAGCTCACAGGGGGCAAGTGAAAAACTGTTTTTT

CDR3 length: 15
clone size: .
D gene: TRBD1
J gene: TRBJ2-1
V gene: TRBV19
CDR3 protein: CASSILRDRVHEQFF
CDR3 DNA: TGTGCCAGTAGTATACTCCGGGACAGGGTGCATGAGCAGTTCTTC

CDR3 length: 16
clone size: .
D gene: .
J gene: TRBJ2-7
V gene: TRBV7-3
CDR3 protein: CASSLAGGIQAYEQYF
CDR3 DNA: TGTGCCAGCAGCTTGGCGGGCGGAATTCAAGCCTACGAGCAGTACTTC

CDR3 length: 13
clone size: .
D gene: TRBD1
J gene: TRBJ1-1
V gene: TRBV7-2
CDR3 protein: CASSTTGGTEAFF
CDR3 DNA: TGTGCCAGCAGCACCACAGGGGGCACTGAAGCTTTCTTT

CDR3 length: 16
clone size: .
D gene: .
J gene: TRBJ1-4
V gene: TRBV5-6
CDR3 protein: CASSSYDGVSNEKLFF
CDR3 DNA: TGTGCCAGCAGCTCATACGACGGGGTTAGTAATGAAAAACTGTTTTTT

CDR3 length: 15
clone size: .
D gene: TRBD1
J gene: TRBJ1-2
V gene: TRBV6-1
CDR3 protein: CASSEGLTGNYGYTF
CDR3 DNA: TGTGCCAGCAGTGAAGGCCTGACAGGGAACTATGGCTACACCTTC

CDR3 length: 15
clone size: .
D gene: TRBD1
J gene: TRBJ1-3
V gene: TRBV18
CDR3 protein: CASSPGQGRGNTIYF
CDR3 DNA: TGTGCCAGCTCACCCGGACAGGGAAGAGGAAACACCATATATTTT

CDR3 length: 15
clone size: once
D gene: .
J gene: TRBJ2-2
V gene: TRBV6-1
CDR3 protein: CASSPGPVNTGELFF
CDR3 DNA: TGTGCCAGCAGCCCAGGACCCGTAAACACCGGGGAGCTGTTTTTT

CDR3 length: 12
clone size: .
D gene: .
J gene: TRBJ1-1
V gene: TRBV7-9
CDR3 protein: CASRRGNTEAFF
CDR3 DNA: TGTGCCAGCAGGCGGGGGAACACTGAAGCTTTCTTT

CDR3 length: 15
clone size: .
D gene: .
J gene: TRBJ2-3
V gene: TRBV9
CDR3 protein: CASSALTGSTDTQYF
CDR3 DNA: TGTGCCAGCAGCGCCTTAACAGGTTCCACAGATACGCAGTATTTT

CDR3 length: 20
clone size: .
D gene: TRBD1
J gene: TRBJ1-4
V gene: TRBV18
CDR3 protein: CASSYTYKQGITSTNEKLFF
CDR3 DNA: TGTGCCAGCTCATACACCTATAAACAGGGGATAACTTCAACTAATGAAAAACTGTTTTTT

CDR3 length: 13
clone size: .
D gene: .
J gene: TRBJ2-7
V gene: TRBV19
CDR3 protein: CASSISGGDEQYF
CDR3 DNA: TGTGCCAGTAGTATTTCTGGGGGCGACGAGCAGTACTTC

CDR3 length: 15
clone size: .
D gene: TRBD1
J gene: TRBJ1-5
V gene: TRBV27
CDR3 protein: CASSWAGGVGQPQHF
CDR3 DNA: TGTGCCAGCAGTTGGGCAGGGGGCGTAGGCCAGCCCCAGCATTTT

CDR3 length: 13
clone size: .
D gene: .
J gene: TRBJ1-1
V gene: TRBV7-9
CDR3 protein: CASSSQGNTEAFF
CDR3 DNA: TGTGCCAGCAGTTCACAGGGGAACACTGAAGCTTTCTTT

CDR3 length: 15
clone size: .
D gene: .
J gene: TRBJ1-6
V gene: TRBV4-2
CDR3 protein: CASSQAQGDNSPLHF
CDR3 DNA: TGTGCCAGCAGCCAGGCCCAGGGAGATAATTCACCCCTCCACTTT

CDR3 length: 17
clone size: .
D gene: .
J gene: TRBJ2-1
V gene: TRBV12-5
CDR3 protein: CASGLLRGGVNDNEQFF
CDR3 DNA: TGTGCTAGTGGTCTTCTTAGGGGGGGAGTAAATGACAATGAGCAGTTCTTC

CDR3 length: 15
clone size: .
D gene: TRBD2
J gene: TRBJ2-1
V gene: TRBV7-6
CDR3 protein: CASSHTSGSSNEQFF
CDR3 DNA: TGTGCCAGCAGCCATACTAGCGGGAGTAGCAATGAGCAGTTCTTC

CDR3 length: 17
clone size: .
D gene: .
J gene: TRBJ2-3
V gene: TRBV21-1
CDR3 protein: CASSTPPPGRAGDTQYF
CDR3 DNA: TGTGCCAGCAGCACTCCCCCCCCCGGGAGGGCCGGAGATACGCAGTATTTT

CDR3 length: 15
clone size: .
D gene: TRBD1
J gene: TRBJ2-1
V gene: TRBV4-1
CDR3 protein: CASSQRDRGRDEQFF
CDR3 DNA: TGCGCCAGCAGCCAAAGAGACAGGGGGCGGGATGAGCAGTTCTTC

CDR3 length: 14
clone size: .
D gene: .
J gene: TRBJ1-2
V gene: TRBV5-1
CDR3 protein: CASSSQAGTKGYTF
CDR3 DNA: TGCGCCAGCAGCTCCCAAGCGGGGACAAAGGGCTACACCTTC

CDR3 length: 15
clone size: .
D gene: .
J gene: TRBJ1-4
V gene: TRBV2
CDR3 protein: CASSGRRAANEKLFF
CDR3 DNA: TGTGCCAGCAGTGGACGGCGAGCGGCTAATGAAAAACTGTTTTTT

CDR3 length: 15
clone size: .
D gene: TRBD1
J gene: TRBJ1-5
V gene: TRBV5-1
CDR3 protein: CASSLDAGGTEPQHF
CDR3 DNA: TGCGCCAGCAGCTTGGATGCAGGGGGAACGGAGCCCCAGCATTTT

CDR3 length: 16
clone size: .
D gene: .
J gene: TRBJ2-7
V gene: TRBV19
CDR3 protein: CASSMGKGMYSYEQYF
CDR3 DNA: TGTGCCAGTAGTATGGGAAAGGGTATGTACTCCTACGAGCAGTACTTC

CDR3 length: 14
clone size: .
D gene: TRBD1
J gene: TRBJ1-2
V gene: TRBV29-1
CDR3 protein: CSVEPGQSNYGYTF
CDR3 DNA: TGCAGCGTTGAACCGGGACAGAGTAACTATGGCTACACCTTC

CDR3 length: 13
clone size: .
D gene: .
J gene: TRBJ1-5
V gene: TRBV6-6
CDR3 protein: CASSYNSNQPQHF
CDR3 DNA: TGTGCCAGCAGTTACAACAGCAATCAGCCCCAGCATTTT

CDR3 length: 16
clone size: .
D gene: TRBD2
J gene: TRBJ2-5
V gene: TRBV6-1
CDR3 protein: CASSERLAGEEETQYF
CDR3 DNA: TGTGCCAGCAGTGAACGGTTAGCGGGAGAAGAAGAGACCCAGTACTTC

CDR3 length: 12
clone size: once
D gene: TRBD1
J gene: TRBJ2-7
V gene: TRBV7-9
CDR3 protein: CASSFRGSEQYF
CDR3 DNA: TGTGCCAGCAGCTTCAGGGGGTCCGAGCAGTACTTC

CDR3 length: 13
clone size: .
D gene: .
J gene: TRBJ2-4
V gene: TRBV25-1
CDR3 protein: CASSEAGGNIQYF
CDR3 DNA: TGTGCCAGCAGTGAAGCCGGGGGCAACATTCAGTACTTC

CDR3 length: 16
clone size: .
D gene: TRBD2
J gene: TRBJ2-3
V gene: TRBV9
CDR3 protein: CASSVGGLADTDTQYF
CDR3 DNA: TGTGCCAGCAGCGTAGGGGGACTAGCGGATACAGATACGCAGTATTTT

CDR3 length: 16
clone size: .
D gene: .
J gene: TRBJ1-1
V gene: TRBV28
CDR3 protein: CASSFGIRQVYTEAFF
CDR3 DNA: TGTGCCAGCAGTTTTGGGATTAGACAGGTGTACACTGAAGCTTTCTTT

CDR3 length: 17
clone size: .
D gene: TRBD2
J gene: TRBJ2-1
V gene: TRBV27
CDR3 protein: CASSLYPSGRGDNEQFF
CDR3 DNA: TGTGCCAGCAGTTTATACCCTAGCGGGAGGGGGGACAATGAGCAGTTCTTC

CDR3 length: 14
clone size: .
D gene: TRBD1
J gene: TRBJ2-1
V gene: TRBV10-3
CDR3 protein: CAILGTGFYNEQFF
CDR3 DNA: TGTGCCATCCTCGGGACAGGGTTCTACAATGAGCAGTTCTTC

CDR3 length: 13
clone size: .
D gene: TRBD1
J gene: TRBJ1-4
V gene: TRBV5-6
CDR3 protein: CASSPDRGEKLFF
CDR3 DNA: TGTGCCAGCAGCCCGGACAGGGGCGAAAAACTGTTTTTT

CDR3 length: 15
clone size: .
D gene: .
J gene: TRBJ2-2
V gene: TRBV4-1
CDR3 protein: CASSQERAVAGELFF
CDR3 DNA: TGCGCCAGCAGCCAAGAGCGAGCTGTGGCCGGGGAGCTGTTTTTT

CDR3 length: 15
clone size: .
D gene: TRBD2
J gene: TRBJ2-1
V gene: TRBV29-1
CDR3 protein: CSVEVGTSGGGEQFF
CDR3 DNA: TGCAGCGTTGAAGTGGGGACTAGCGGAGGTGGTGAGCAGTTCTTC

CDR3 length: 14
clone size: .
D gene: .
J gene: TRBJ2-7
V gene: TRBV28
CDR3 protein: CASTRPQRAYEQYF
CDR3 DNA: TGTGCCAGCACCCGTCCCCAGCGGGCCTACGAGCAGTACTTC

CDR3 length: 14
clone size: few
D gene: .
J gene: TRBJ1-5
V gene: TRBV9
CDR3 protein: CASSSDGANQPQHF
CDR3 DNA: TGTGCCAGCAGTTCCGACGGTGCCAATCAGCCCCAGCATTTT

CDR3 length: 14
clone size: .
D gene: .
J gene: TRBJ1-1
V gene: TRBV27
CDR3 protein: CASSPRNKNTEAFF
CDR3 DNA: TGTGCCAGCAGTCCGCGCAACAAGAACACTGAAGCTTTCTTT

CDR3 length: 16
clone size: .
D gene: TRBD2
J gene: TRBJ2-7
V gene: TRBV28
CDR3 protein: CASGFPSLLGGEEQYF
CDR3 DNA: TGTGCCAGCGGGTTCCCGTCCCTCCTCGGGGGGGAGGAGCAGTACTTC

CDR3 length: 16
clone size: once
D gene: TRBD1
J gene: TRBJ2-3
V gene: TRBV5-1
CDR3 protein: CASSYHRQGAQDTQYF
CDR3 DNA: TGCGCCAGCAGCTACCACAGACAGGGGGCACAAGATACGCAGTATTTT

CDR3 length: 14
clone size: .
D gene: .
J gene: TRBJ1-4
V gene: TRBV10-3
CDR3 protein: CAISGAGLNEKLFF
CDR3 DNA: TGTGCCATCAGTGGGGCAGGGCTAAATGAAAAACTGTTTTTT